The 28 T cell receptor beta chains in this list originate from one sample, sequenced in a study of PD-L1 blockade in urothelial cancer. Time point reported: peripheral blood 6 weeks after treatment start. The data were produced by immunoSEQ multiplex PCR, yet TCRdb's version contains in-frame clones alone and is incomplete. The table has 40,000 to 45,000 clones, about 83% seen once. The sequencing here drew on PBMCs, taken around atezolizumab (anti-PD-L1) treatment. Receptors originate from a man aged 55 to 70 with urothelial cancer.

The chain links TRBV30 to TRBJ1-6, with 9 nucleotides matching TRBD1. J lost 7 bases, V lost 5 bases, and 3 bases had no gene match. The CDR3 contains 13 residues. Germline values: CDR1 GTSNPN, CDR2 SVGIG (reference sequence). The CDR3 reads CAWGDRENSPLHF. CDR3 nucleotide sequence: TGTGCCTGGGGGGACAGGGAGAATTCACCCCTCCACTTT.

The chain carries TRBV30 and TRBJ1-4; D unresolved. Germline-derived CDR1 and CDR2 are GTSNPN and SVGIG (reference sequence). This CDR3 region has 13 residues. The germline V and J ends were trimmed by 7 bases and 4 bases, with 13 bases remaining between them. The CDR3 protein is CASSTGLNEKLFF. The CDR3 nucleotides read TGTGCCTCCTCGACGGGTCTTAATGAAAAACTGTTTTTT.

This clone was seen a single time. A read error may produce the germline difference seen at one junction end. The rearrangement links TRBV2 to TRBJ1-4; D not resolved. Per the germline V gene, CDR1 is SNHLY and CDR2 is FYNNEI. The CDR3 runs to 14 residues. CDR3 amino acids: CASSEGRANEKLFF. The CDR3 DNA follows: TGTGCCAGCAGCGAAGGGAGGGCTAATGAAAAACTGTTTTTT.

The rearrangement links TRBV9 to TRBJ1-1, with D perhaps TRBD1 (5 bases). The CDR3 sequence is 14 residues long. V lost 4 bases to trimming and J lost 0 bases, with 10 bases between them. Germline CDR1 reads SGDLS; CDR2 reads YYNGEE. The CDR3 DNA reads TGTGCCAGCAGCCCCCAGGGCTTGAACACTGAAGCTTTCTTT. Its translation is CASSPQGLNTEAFF.

The chain carries TRBV2 and TRBJ2-1; no firm D call. V lost 7 bases and J 0 bases, leaving 7 bases between the germline ends. Germline V CDR1 and CDR2: SNHLY, FYNNEI. The length of the CDR3 is 13 residues. The CDR3 spells CASIKSSYNEQFF. The CDR3 region has the DNA TGTGCCAGCATCAAGAGCTCCTACAATGAGCAGTTCTTC.

The chain couples TRBV27 to TRBJ1-2; the match to TRBD1 covers 7 bases. Germline trimming cut 2 bases from V and 5 bases from J; bases unmatched to any gene: 14. The CDR3 loop spans 17 amino acids. Germline V gene lookup returns CDR1 MNHEY and CDR2 SMNVEV (reference sequence). CDR3 region: CASSLTLDRAGSYGYTF. CDR3 nucleotide sequence: TGTGCCAGCAGTTTAACCCTCGACAGGGCCGGTTCATATGGCTACACCTTC.

The J gene is TRBJ1-1, the V gene TRBV29-1, with D uncertain. Germline V gives CDR1 SQVTM, CDR2 ANQGSEA. V was pared by 0 bases and J by 0 bases, with 11 bases between. The CDR3 sequence is 15 residues long. The CDR3 sequence is CSVEEGGRMNTEAFF. CDR3 in DNA: TGCAGCGTTGAAGAGGGAGGCAGAATGAACACTGAAGCTTTCTTT.

The chain uses TRBV28 and TRBJ2-1, with 7 bases aligning to TRBD2. The CDR3 is 15 amino acids. Trimming removed 4 bases from V and 8 bases from J; junction bases left unmatched: 11. Germline V gene sequence: CDR1 MDHEN, CDR2 SYDVKM. The CDR3 DNA follows: TGTGCCAGCAGTTCAATGGGGGGGGGTAGCTATGAGCAGTTCTTC. Amino acid sequence: CASSSMGGGSYEQFF. The full variable domain, with the rest looked up from reference TRBV28 and TRBJ2-1, is DVKVTQSSRYLVKRTGEKVFLECVQDMDHENMFWYRQDPGLGLRLIYFSYDVKMKEKGDIPEGYSVSREKKERFSLILESASTNQTSMYLCASSSMGGGSYEQFFGPGTRLTVL.

The chain couples TRBV5-1 to TRBJ2-5, with 8 bases matching TRBD1. CDR3 length: 16 residues. Germline CDR1 reads SGHRS; CDR2 reads YFSETQ. V was pared by 6 bases and J by 5 bases, with 15 bases of the junction left unmatched. In DNA, the CDR3 is TGCGCCAGCACGAAAAGAGGACAGGGCAACGGCGAGACCCAGTACTTC. Translated: CASTKRGQGNGETQYF.

The V gene is TRBV11-2, the J gene TRBJ2-1, with D possibly being TRBD1 (6 bases). This CDR3 has 14 amino acids. Germline V gene lookup returns CDR1 SGHAT and CDR2 FQNNGV. Trimming pared 5 bases from V and 9 bases from J, leaving 17 bases between. CDR3 nucleotide sequence: TGTGCCAGCAGCAACGCAATACAGGGTAGTGAGCAGTTCTTC. Translating gives CASSNAIQGSEQFF.

The CDR3 sequence is CASSWGQGDFSYEQYF. The CDR3 DNA reads TGTGCCAGCAGCTGGGGACAAGGTGACTTCTCCTACGAGCAGTACTTC. The chain has TRBV5-4 and TRBJ2-7; perhaps TRBD1 as D (6 bases). The V gene's germline CDR1 is SGHNT and CDR2 YYREEE (reference sequence). Trimming took off 3 bases at V and 0 bases at J, with 16 bases between the two ends. The CDR3 consists of 16 residues. Filled out from reference TRBV5-4 and TRBJ2-7, the complete variable domain reads ETGVTQSPTHLIKTRGQQVTLRCSSQSGHNTVSWYQQALGQGPQFIFQYYREEENGRGNFPPRFSGLQFPNYSSELNVNALELDDSALYLCASSWGQGDFSYEQYFGPGTRLTVT.

The rearrangement uses TRBV18 and TRBJ2-3, with 8 bases fitting TRBD2. V lost 3 bases to trimming and J lost 4 bases; unmatched junction nucleotides: 0. The germline gives CDR1 KGHSH, CDR2 LQKENI. The CDR3 runs to 13 residues. CDR3 sequence reads: CASSPGLADTQYF. CDR3 nucleotide sequence: TGTGCCAGCTCACCGGGACTAGCAGATACGCAGTATTTT.

This clone turned up a few times. The chain carries TRBV5-1 and TRBJ1-4, with 7 bases lining up with TRBD1. V gave up 6 bases and J gave up 5 bases; unmatched junction bases: 7. From germline, CDR1 is SGHRS and CDR2 YFSETQ. The CDR3 consists of 14 residues. Here the CDR3 DNA reads TGCGCCAGCAACCGCGGACAGGAGAATGAAAAACTGTTTTTT. Its protein product is CASNRGQENEKLFF.

This clone was seen just once. The V gene is TRBV11-1, the J gene TRBJ1-1; perhaps TRBD1 as D (5 bases). Germline V gene data show CDR1 as SGHAT and CDR2 as FQDESV (reference sequence). This CDR3 has 15 residues. Trimming pared 0 bases from V and 1 base from J, leaving 9 bases between. The CDR3 sequence is CASSLANRRNTEAFF. CDR3 bases: TGTGCCAGCAGCTTAGCGAACAGGAGGAACACTGAAGCTTTCTTT.

This sequence joins TRBV15 and TRBJ1-2; D not resolved. V was shortened by 0 bases and J by 1 base, with 12 bases between the two germline ends. The CDR3 runs to 16 residues. CDR1 and CDR2 from the germline V gene are LNHNV and YYDKDF (reference sequence). The CDR3 protein is CATSREYRGGNYGYTF. CDR3 nucleotide sequence: TGTGCCACCAGCAGAGAGTACCGAGGTGGTAACTATGGCTACACCTTC.

This chain links TRBV5-1 with TRBJ1-2; 7 bases line up with TRBD1. Trimming removed 0 bases from V and 1 base from J; junction bases left unmatched: 3. The CDR3 is made up of 15 amino acids. Per germline, CDR1 SGHRS and CDR2 YFSETQ. This CDR3 reads CASSLGGTDNYGYTF. The CDR3, as DNA: TGCGCCAGCAGCTTGGGGGGGACAGATAACTATGGCTACACCTTC.

The chain combines TRBV7-9 with TRBJ2-3; D possibly corresponds to TRBD1 (5 bases). Germline V gene lookup returns CDR1 SEHNR and CDR2 FQNEAQ (reference sequence). V lost 3 bases to trimming and J lost 6 bases, with 13 bases between them. CDR3 size: 14 residues. The CDR3 loop is CASSFGLGPDTQYF. The CDR3 bases are TGTGCCAGCAGCTTCGGCCTGGGGCCCGATACGCAGTATTTT.

This clone was detected only once. The rearrangement joins TRBV7-2 to TRBJ1-6; D is uncertain. The CDR3 has 16 amino acids. V dropped 1 base and J dropped 7 bases, with 14 bases sitting between them. Germline lookup yields CDR1 SGHTA and CDR2 FQGNSA. The CDR3 reads CASSLDGASGNSPLHF. The CDR3 DNA reads TGTGCCAGCAGCTTAGATGGTGCCTCGGGGAATTCACCCCTCCACTTT.

The V call is TRBV19, the J call TRBJ1-6; D might be TRBD1 (5 bases). The germline V and J ends were trimmed by 5 bases and 7 bases, with 15 bases remaining between them. The CDR3 totals 15 residues. Germline assignment: CDR1 LNHDA and CDR2 SQIVND (reference sequence). This CDR3 reads CASSPSLRVNSPLHF. The DNA for the CDR3 is TGTGCCAGTAGTCCCTCGCTCAGGGTAAATTCACCCCTCCACTTT. Drawing the rest from reference TRBV19 and TRBJ1-6, the complete variable domain is DGGITQSPKYLFRKEGQNVTLSCEQNLNHDAMYWYRQDPGQGLRLIYYSQIVNDFQKGDIAEGYSVSREKKESFPLTVTSAQKNPTAFYLCASSPSLRVNSPLHFGNGTRLTVT.

V usage is TRBV5-1 and J usage is TRBJ2-4, with D possibly matching TRBD2 (6 bases). The germline V and J ends were trimmed by 4 bases and 0 bases, with 11 bases remaining between them. Germline V gene data show CDR1 as SGHRS and CDR2 as YFSETQ. CDR3 size: 15 residues. CDR3 nucleotides: TGCGCCAGCAGCCCGGGACTTCTAGCCAAAAACATTCAGTACTTC. Its translation is CASSPGLLAKNIQYF.

V is TRBV2 and J is TRBJ1-1; 8 bases are a match to TRBD1. J lost 3 bases, V lost 6 bases, and 6 bases had no gene match. The CDR3 covers 14 residues. Germline V CDR1 and CDR2: SNHLY, FYNNEI. CDR3 in amino acids: CASRRTGRDTEAFF. Here the CDR3 DNA reads TGTGCCAGCAGAAGGACAGGGCGGGACACTGAAGCTTTCTTT.

The genes are TRBV4-2 and TRBJ2-2, with D uncertain. V lost 0 bases to trimming and J lost 6 bases, with 11 bases between them. This CDR3 has 15 residues. CDR1 and CDR2 (germline): LGHNA, YNFKEQ. CDR3 amino acids: CASSQEVALSGELFF. DNA of the CDR3: TGTGCCAGCAGCCAAGAAGTAGCCTTATCCGGGGAGCTGTTTTTT.

A single count supports this clone. The chain employs TRBV30 and TRBJ2-5; 10 bases are shared with TRBD1. The CDR3 runs 14 residues. Germline assignment: CDR1 GTSNPN and CDR2 SVGIG (reference sequence). Losses at the gene ends were 4 bases for V and 5 bases for J; bases not matched to a gene: 7. CDR3 sequence (DNA): TGTGCCTGGACCGGGACAGGGGCCAGGGAGACCCAGTACTTC. Its protein product is CAWTGTGARETQYF.

The V call is TRBV7-2, the J call TRBJ2-7; TRBD2 aligns across 7 bases. The CDR3 runs to 13 residues. Trimming cost V 5 bases and J 4 bases; bases outside gene matches: 5. In germline, CDR1 is SGHTA, CDR2 FQGNSA. The CDR3, as DNA: TGTGCCAGCAGCCGGGGGGAGCGGTACGAGCAGTACTTC. Its protein product is CASSRGERYEQYF.

V usage is TRBV5-5 and J usage is TRBJ2-3; TRBD1 is a possible D gene (5 bases). The CDR3 spans 15 residues. The V and J ends lost 0 bases and 1 base respectively, with 9 bases between them. Germline V lookup: CDR1 SGHKS, CDR2 YYEKEE (reference sequence). As DNA, the CDR3 is TGTGCCAGCAGCTTGGGTCCCAGGGGCACAGATACGCAGTATTTT. Translated, it gives CASSLGPRGTDTQYF.

The chain couples TRBV28 to TRBJ1-1; no firm D call. V dropped 8 bases and J dropped 9 bases, with 25 bases sitting between them. Germline loops: CDR1 MDHEN, CDR2 SYDVKM. This CDR3 contains 15 residues. The DNA of the CDR3 is TGTGCCAGCGAGACGAAGACCGACGGAGCACCAAAAGCTTTCTTT. It codes for CASETKTDGAPKAFF.

The chain uses TRBV5-4 and TRBJ2-1; D is perhaps TRBD2 (6 bases). CDR1 and CDR2 (germline): SGHNT, YYREEE (reference sequence). The CDR3 length is 15 residues. Deletions cut 4 bases from V and 6 bases from J, with 17 bases between. The CDR3: CASSPPGGATNEQFF. CDR3 DNA sequence: TGTGCCAGCAGCCCCCCGGGCGGGGCAACCAATGAGCAGTTCTTC.

The chain combines TRBV6-5 with TRBJ1-5; possibly TRBD1 for D (5 bases). CDR1 MNHEY and CDR2 SVGAGI come from the germline V gene. The V gene lost 6 bases and the J gene lost 5 bases, with 17 bases spanning the gap. The CDR3 covers 15 residues. The CDR3 protein is CASRTSREGHQPQHF. The CDR3 DNA reads TGTGCCAGCAGGACTTCCAGGGAAGGTCATCAGCCCCAGCATTTT.